This paragraph reports one TCR beta chain. Its target is unknown. The CDR3 is 16 amino acids. V lost 0 bases and J 0 bases, leaving 11 bases between the germline ends. CDR1 and CDR2 (germline): KGHSH, LQKENI. The data stem from a study of cytomegalovirus exposure and HLA in healthy donors. The study, taken as a whole, reports: Most TCR sequences were seen very rarely across donors, but some public TCRs occurred in many. The study dropped some indistinguishable V segments, TRBV6-2 and TRBV6-3 among them.

Primers for the PCR totalled 60 Vbeta and 13 Jbeta. Profiling relied on immunoSEQ multiplex PCR, and the TCRdb table lists in-frame clones only, not all of them. The table has about 50,000 clones, around 82% seen once. The TCR sequence derives from a boy aged 5-17 years in good health and CMV-seropositive. The chain uses TRBV18 and TRBJ1-1, with unresolved D. The sample consisted of PBMCs. CDR3 coding DNA: TGTGCCAGCTCACCACCCTTGAGGGCCCTGAACACTGAAGCTTTCTTT. It translates to CASSPPLRALNTEAFF.